The TCR beta chain under discussion was sequenced for a study of T cell responses to AZD1222 COVID-19 vaccine. Sequencing was performed with immunoSEQ multiplex PCR; in TCRdb, only in-frame clones are kept and a portion is missing. The data contain roughly 91,000 clones, roughly 85% of them singletons. The sequencing used peripheral blood, collected on day 0 of AZD1222 vaccination. This receptor was identified in an adult in good health.

CDR3 in DNA: TGTGCCAGCAGCTGGGGGACTAGCACCCGCTACGAGCAGTACTTC. This translates into CASSWGTSTRYEQYF. The J gene is TRBJ2-7, the V gene TRBV5-6; 9 nucleotides line up with TRBD2. V was clipped by 3 bases and J by 3 bases; unmatched bases: 7. The CDR3 covers 15 residues. Germline lookup yields CDR1 SGHDT and CDR2 YYEEEE.